This is a list of T cell receptor beta chains from one sample in a study of CD8+ T cells in alopecia areata. Profiled with immunoSEQ multiplex PCR; TCRdb holds only in-frame clones, not every one. The sample carries some 22,000 clones, around half recorded once. The sample was NKG2D-high CD8+ T cells sorted from blood. The receptors were sampled from a human donor with alopecia areata. CDR3s include the opening cysteine and the closing phenylalanine or tryptophan. A D gene is named only where the DNA matches it firmly. A clone size is listed for some rows: how often the clone was seen (once, few, many), or a class if it is expanded.

>TRBV28|TRBJ2-1|TRBD2|few
TGTGCCAGCAGTTTAGTGACTAGCTGGAATGAGCAGTTCTTC
CASSLVTSWNEQFF
>TRBV29-1|TRBJ1-1|-|-
TGCAGCGTTGATACCCCGGAAGCGGCTGAAGCTTTCTTT
CSVDTPEAAEAFF
>TRBV7-6|TRBJ2-7|TRBD1|-
TGTGCCAGCAGCTTAGGGACAGGGGCCTACGAGCAGTACTTC
CASSLGTGAYEQYF
>TRBV4-1|TRBJ2-7|-|-
TGCGCCAGCAGCCAAACGACAGGCGTTTACGAGCAGTACTTC
CASSQTTGVYEQYF
>TRBV7-8|TRBJ1-2|-|once
TGTGCCAGCAGCTTAGCCCCCGGCTATGGCTACACCTTC
CASSLAPGYGYTF
>TRBV30|TRBJ2-2|-|-
TGTGCCTGGAGTGTACGATCACACACCGGGGAGCTGTTTTTT
CAWSVRSHTGELFF
>TRBV15|TRBJ2-1|-|-
TGTGCCACCAGCAGAGCGGCCGGGGAGCAGTTCTTC
CATSRAAGEQFF
>TRBV14|TRBJ2-1|-|-
TGTGCCAGCAGCCAAGCGGCTAGCGAAAATATGCACAATGAGCAGTTCTTC
CASSQAASENMHNEQFF
>TRBV4-1|TRBJ2-1|-|-
TGCGCCAGCAGCCAAGAAGGAAGTAATGAGCAGTTCTTC
CASSQEGSNEQFF
>TRBV5-6|TRBJ2-1|-|many
TGTGCCAGCCAGTCGTGGGACAATGAGCAGTTCTTC
CASQSWDNEQFF
>TRBV19|TRBJ1-1|-|-
TGTGCCAGTAGTACTTACAGGAACACTGAAGCTTTCTTT
CASSTYRNTEAFF
>TRBV11-2|TRBJ2-7|-|-
TGTGCCAGCAGCTTGGGCGGAAGCTCCTACGAGCAGTACTTC
CASSLGGSSYEQYF
>TRBV9|TRBJ2-1|TRBD1|few
TGTGCCAGCAGCGCATCAGGGGGCTACAATGAGCAGTTCTTC
CASSASGGYNEQFF
>TRBV5-1|TRBJ2-5|-|-
TGCGCCAGCAGCTACGGAGTCGGAGAAGAGACCCAGTACTTC
CASSYGVGEETQYF
>TRBV6-5|TRBJ2-1|-|-
TGTGCCAGCAGTTCACTAGCTTCTGGGAATGAGCAGTTCTTC
CASSSLASGNEQFF
>TRBV5-1|TRBJ2-7|TRBD1|once
TGCGCCAGCAGCCAGGGACAGGGTCCCTACGAGCAGTACTTC
CASSQGQGPYEQYF
>TRBV7-3|TRBJ2-1|-|-
TGTGCCAGCAGCTGGGGGGACTTCTCCTACAATGAGCAGTTCTTC
CASSWGDFSYNEQFF
>TRBV11-2|TRBJ2-7|-|-
TGTGCCAGCAGCCCTGGGCCCTACGAGCAGTACTTC
CASSPGPYEQYF
>TRBV4-1|TRBJ2-3|-|-
TGCGCCAGCAGCCATGTAGAGGGACGGTGGGACACAGATACGCAGTATTTT
CASSHVEGRWDTDTQYF
>TRBV28|TRBJ2-7|-|-
TGTGCCAGCAGCCAGGTGGGCGGATTCTCCTACGAGCAGTACTTC
CASSQVGGFSYEQYF
>TRBV7-8|TRBJ2-1|TRBD1|-
TGTGCCAGCAGCTTGTTCCGGACAGGTTACAATGAGCAGTTCTTC
CASSLFRTGYNEQFF
>TRBV19|TRBJ2-1|TRBD1|-
TGTGCCAGTAGTATACTGGGACAGGGTGGAAATGAGCAGTTCTTC
CASSILGQGGNEQFF
>TRBV11-2|TRBJ2-3|-|-
TGTGCCAGCAGCTTAGTTGGTGCACATGATACGCAGTATTTT
CASSLVGAHDTQYF
>TRBV30|TRBJ2-7|-|few
TGTGCCTGGAGGGGGGGGCAGGGGTTGTCTCTCGAGCAGTACTTC
CAWRGGQGLSLEQYF
>TRBV5-1|TRBJ2-4|-|-
TGCGCCAGCAGCTTGTCTAGTTTGTATACGGTGGTCTTC
CASSLSSLYTVVF
>TRBV10-3|TRBJ2-2|TRBD2|-
TGTGCCATCCGAGAGAGCGGGAGCGATACCGGGGAGCTGTTTTTT
CAIRESGSDTGELFF
>TRBV7-8|TRBJ2-6|-|-
TGTGCCAGCAGCTTAGGACTGTGGGGGGCCAACGTCCTGACTTTC
CASSLGLWGANVLTF
>TRBV27|TRBJ2-5|TRBD2|few
TGTGCCAGCAGCCCGGGACTAGCCACCTCAAATCAAGAGACCCAGTACTTC
CASSPGLATSNQETQYF
>TRBV28|TRBJ2-1|-|few
TGTGCCAGCAGTTTCGGACGGCCGCAGTTCTTC
CASSFGRPQFF
>TRBV10-3|TRBJ1-5|-|few
TGTGCCATCAGTGAGGATTGGGGTAGCAATCAGCCCCAGCATTTT
CAISEDWGSNQPQHF
>TRBV2|TRBJ2-5|-|-
TGTGCCAGCAGTGAAGGTGATGGGGCCCAGTACTTC
CASSEGDGAQYF
>TRBV2|TRBJ2-1|TRBD1|-
TGTGCCAGCAGTGAAGGTGACAGGGTGGACAATGAGCAGTTCTTC
CASSEGDRVDNEQFF
>TRBV6-6|TRBJ2-5|-|few
TGTGCCAGCAGTCCCGGCATGAAGCAAGAGACCCAGTACTTC
CASSPGMKQETQYF
>TRBV4-1|TRBJ2-1|TRBD2|-
TGCGCCAGCAGCCAAGATAGAGCGGGAGGCAATGAGCAGTTCTTC
CASSQDRAGGNEQFF
>TRBV27|TRBJ1-2|-|-
TGTGCCAGCAGTTTAGCGGGTGTGGGCTATGGCTACACCTTC
CASSLAGVGYGYTF
>TRBV19|TRBJ2-3|-|once
TGTGCCAGTAGTATTGGGGTACCTCCAGATACGCAGTATTTT
CASSIGVPPDTQYF
>TRBV5-8|TRBJ2-1|-|once
TGTGCCAGCAGGGAATACCGGGAGTTCCGGGAGCAGTTCTTC
CASREYREFREQFF
>TRBV19|TRBJ2-7|TRBD1|-
TGTGCCAGTAGTACACACAGGGGGTTTTCCTCCTACGAGCAGTACTTC
CASSTHRGFSSYEQYF